This TCR beta chain was sequenced in a study of prognosis after radiotherapy for stage I lung cancer. Study background: In this cohort, every patient with non-small cell lung cancer was regarded as medically inoperable.

CDR3 of TCR beta was amplified from genomic DNA via a two-round multiplex PCR. Each TRBV and TRBJ gene had its own primer in the first PCR round. Universal primers were what the second PCR round relied on. TCRdb independently ran MiXCR on the multiplex PCR reads; one entry per CDR3 protein. This table has 50,000 to 75,000 distinct CDR3 sequences, approximately 26% appearing once. This clonotype was seen ten or more times. Per germline, CDR1 MNHEY and CDR2 SVGEGT. J gave up 4 bases and V 6 bases, and 10 bases lay outside the gene matches. The CDR3 is 17 residues long. The clonotype originates from a donor aged 50 or older with non-small cell lung cancer. The material was PBMCs, obtained before or after stereotactic body radiation therapy (not recorded which). The J gene is TRBJ1-5, the V gene TRBV6-2 or TRBV6-3; the match to TRBD1 covers 12 bases. The CDR3 nucleotides read TGTGCCAGCAGACACCTGGGGACAGGGGGCTCAAATCAGCCCCAGCATTTT. Its protein product is CASRHLGTGGSNQPQHF.